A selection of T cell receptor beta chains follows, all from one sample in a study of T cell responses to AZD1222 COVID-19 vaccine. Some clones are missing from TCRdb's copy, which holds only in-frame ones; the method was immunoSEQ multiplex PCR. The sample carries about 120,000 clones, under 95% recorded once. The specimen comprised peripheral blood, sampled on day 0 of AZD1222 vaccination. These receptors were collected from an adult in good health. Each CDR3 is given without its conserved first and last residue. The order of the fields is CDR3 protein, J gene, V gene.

ASSLGSPLH	TRBJ1-6	TRBV7-2
AISKSRQGEFGYT	TRBJ1-2	TRBV10-3
ASSVVQASSGNTIY	TRBJ1-3	TRBV6-1
ASSPGGTSTDTQY	TRBJ2-3	TRBV18
ASSAAGTGLGEQY	TRBJ2-7	TRBV7-8
ASSKDSSGNTIY	TRBJ1-3	TRBV7-6
ASSSGGQGTDTQY	TRBJ2-3	TRBV27
ASSPGQGEKLF	TRBJ1-4	TRBV19
ASKQVDGGELF	TRBJ2-2	TRBV5-1
ASSWGGQGMGYT	TRBJ1-2	TRBV7-9
ASSLEPGGNYEQY	TRBJ2-7	TRBV7-3
ASRTGTSNEQF	TRBJ2-1	TRBV7-2
ASSPHRANTEAF	TRBJ1-1	TRBV7-9
ASRRVPENQPQH	TRBJ1-5	TRBV19
ASSRKDRVATEAF	TRBJ1-1	TRBV2
SGEGQGADTQY	TRBJ2-3	TRBV29-1
ASSELSTDGYT	TRBJ1-2	TRBV2
ASSNNLGTATGELF	TRBJ2-2	TRBV5-5
ASSVQGLLTGNTIY	TRBJ1-3	TRBV19
ASSLAPESRDKNIQY	TRBJ2-4	TRBV5-1
ASSDSQGVSGYT	TRBJ1-2	TRBV6-5
ASSAPGFNEQF	TRBJ2-1	TRBV11-3
ASSSGTRGSYNEQF	TRBJ2-1	TRBV28
AWGRVSNLGGELF	TRBJ2-2	TRBV30
AWSAGHLYEQY	TRBJ2-7	TRBV30
ASSKLAGGRRELF	TRBJ2-2	TRBV6-2/TRBV6-3
ASSLETGGAISYT	TRBJ1-2	TRBV7-8
ASSTNRGHETQY	TRBJ2-5	TRBV5-1
ASSKTYGYT	TRBJ1-2	TRBV21-1
ASSRDRGRGYT	TRBJ1-2	TRBV12-3/TRBV12-4
ASSEAARDQPQH	TRBJ1-5	TRBV2
ASSLVAGDTGELF	TRBJ2-2	TRBV5-1
ASSGPYNEQF	TRBJ2-1	TRBV27
ASSSFFRGDPTNEKLF	TRBJ1-4	TRBV27
ASSYGRGTYEQY	TRBJ2-7	TRBV6-6
ATSRDSVRSLGSPLH	TRBJ1-6	TRBV15
ASSLRSGEDVGYT	TRBJ1-2	TRBV7-3
ASSPGGQVWEKLF	TRBJ1-4	TRBV5-1
ASSLVGARETQY	TRBJ2-5	TRBV7-8
ASSLNSYEQY	TRBJ2-7	TRBV5-1
ASSPPSNQPQH	TRBJ1-5	TRBV25-1
SGINRGPWNEQF	TRBJ2-1	TRBV29-1
ASSTEGNYGYT	TRBJ1-2	TRBV27
ARTSYSGNTIY	TRBJ1-3	TRBV30
ASSLEPGSDQPQH	TRBJ1-5	TRBV5-1
ASSAQETQY	TRBJ2-5	TRBV9
SATDRGYGYT	TRBJ1-2	TRBV20-1
ATGTGEGYEQY	TRBJ2-7	TRBV24-1
ASSLDQGNYGYT	TRBJ1-2	TRBV5-1
ASLWVEQF	TRBJ2-1	TRBV6-5
ASSRTDVSYEQY	TRBJ2-7	TRBV5-1
ASSGQGRYNEQF	TRBJ2-1	TRBV9
ASSPPLGRNTEAF	TRBJ1-1	TRBV18
ASSLVGPEQF	TRBJ2-1	TRBV5-1